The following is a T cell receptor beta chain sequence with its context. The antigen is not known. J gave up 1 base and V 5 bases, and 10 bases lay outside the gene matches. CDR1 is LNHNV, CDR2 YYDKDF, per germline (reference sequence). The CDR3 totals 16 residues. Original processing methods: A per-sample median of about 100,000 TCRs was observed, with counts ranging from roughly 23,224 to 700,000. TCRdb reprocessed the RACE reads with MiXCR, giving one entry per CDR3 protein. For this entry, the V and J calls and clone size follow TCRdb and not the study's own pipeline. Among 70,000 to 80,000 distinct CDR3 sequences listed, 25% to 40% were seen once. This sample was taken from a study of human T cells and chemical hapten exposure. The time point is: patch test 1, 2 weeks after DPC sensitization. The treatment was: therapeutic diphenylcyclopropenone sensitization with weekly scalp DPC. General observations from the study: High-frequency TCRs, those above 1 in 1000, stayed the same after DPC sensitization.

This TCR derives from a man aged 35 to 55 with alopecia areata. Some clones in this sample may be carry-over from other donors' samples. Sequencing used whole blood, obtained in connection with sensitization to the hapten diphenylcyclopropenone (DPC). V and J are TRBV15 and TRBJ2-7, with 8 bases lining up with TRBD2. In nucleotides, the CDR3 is TGTGCCACCAGCCACTCCCACGCTAGCGGGTCCTACGAGCAGTACTTC. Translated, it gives CATSHSHASGSYEQYF.